This T cell receptor beta chain was sequenced during a study of OX40 agonist ivuxolimab in advanced cancers. Turning to the study itself: Patients were dosed intravenously with ivuxolimab at 0.01 to 10 mg/kg every 2 weeks. Broader study findings: There were, on average, more expanded clones in CD8+ T cells than in CD4+. In the 0.1 to 3.0 mg/kg range, CD4+ and CD8+ blood T cells had expanded clonally by week 6.

TCRdb keeps only in-frame clones here, not all; method: immunoSEQ multiplex PCR. The sample carries around 60,000 clones, around 90% recorded once. With 7 bases removed from V and 6 bases from J, the gap between germline ends came to 21 bases. The germline V gene has CDR1 SEHNR and CDR2 FQNEAQ (reference sequence). The length of the CDR3 is 15 residues. In its sample, this clone was seen once. Its antigen is not known. The sequence was obtained from an adult with an advanced solid tumor such as melanoma, head and neck, liver or kidney cancer. The chain carries TRBV7-9 and TRBJ1-2; D unclear. The source was CD4+ or CD8+ T cells sorted from blood, collected in a trial of the OX40 agonist ivuxolimab. CDR3 sequence (DNA): TGTGCCAGCACCCTAACGGCGGGGAGAGGCGATGGCTACACCTTC. It specifies CASTLTAGRGDGYTF.